Described below is a single TCR beta chain sequence and its context. The CDR3 has 15 amino acids. The germline gives CDR1 DFQATT, CDR2 SNEGSKA (reference sequence). Trimming cost V 5 bases and J 4 bases; bases outside gene matches: 6. This entry is derived from a study of CD8 T cells in Susac syndrome. The RNA input was about 0.5 to 1 ug, and it was reverse transcribed with random hexamers. TCRdb re-analysed the immunoSEQ multiplex PCR reads in MiXCR, keeping a single row per CDR3 protein. The profile covers 150,000 to 200,000 distinct CDR3 sequences, with nearly 95% appearing a single time and about 0.087% taken by the ten largest. Sequencing of TCR beta was carried out in blood CD8+ and CD4+ T cells. While CD8+ and CD4+ T cells were isolated negatively, TEMRA cells were enriched by FACS.

V usage is TRBV20-1 and J usage is TRBJ2-1; 12 nucleotides align to TRBD2. Sequenced material: CD4+ T cells from PBMCs. This TCR derives from a human donor with multiple sclerosis. The CDR3 DNA sequence: TGCAGTGCTGTACTAGCGGGGGGCCGGTACAATGAGCAGTTCTTC. Its protein product is CSAVLAGGRYNEQFF.